This TCR beta chain was identified during a study of long-term antiretroviral therapy in people with HIV. Study-wide results and caveats: Versus controls, repertoires in people with HIV had narrower CDR3 length ranges.

V lost 7 bases to trimming and J lost 3 bases, with 16 bases between them. CDR1 is GTSNPN, CDR2 SVGIG, per germline (reference sequence). There are 13 residues in the CDR3. Concerning this clone: The antigen is undetermined.

From each donor, at least one pre-ART PBMC sample and at least two post-ART PBMC samples were obtained. Every one of the participants with HIV received treatment in the United States. With survey level as its setting, the immunoSEQ assay was v3.0. Sequencing efforts were directed toward about 40,000-55,000 T-cell genomes per sample. Assay: immunoSEQ multiplex PCR; the TCRdb copy retains only in-frame clones and omits some. Seen here are over 9,000 clones, around 77% observed once, and the top ten hold approximately 13%. The sequenced sample was unsorted PBMCs, obtained 0.4 years before starting antiretroviral therapy. This sequence originates from a man aged 30 to 39 with HIV. The rearrangement uses TRBV30 and TRBJ2-7; perhaps TRBD2 as D (6 bases). The CDR3 DNA sequence: TGTGCCTACAACGGGAGACCATACTACGAGCAGTACTTC. As protein: CAYNGRPYYEQYF. Full variable domain (rest looked up from reference TRBV30 and TRBJ2-7): SQTIHQWPATLVQPVGSPLSLECTVEGTSNPNLYWYRQAAGRGLQLLFYSVGIGQISSEVPQNLSASRPQDRQFILSSKKLLLSDSGFYLCAYNGRPYYEQYFGPGTRLTVT.